The rows below give T cell receptor beta chains drawn from one sample of a study of OX40 agonist ivuxolimab in advanced cancers. Using immunoSEQ multiplex PCR, the repertoire was profiled, and TCRdb retains in-frame clones only, with some absent. The profile shows about 100,000 clones, 70% to 90% of them singletons. Source: CD4+ or CD8+ T cells sorted from blood, taken in a trial of the OX40 agonist ivuxolimab. The receptors shown here come from an adult with an advanced solid tumor such as melanoma, head and neck, liver or kidney cancer. Each CDR3 is given with its conserved first and last residue. The order of the fields is V gene, D gene, clone size, J gene, CDR3 DNA, CDR3 protein. D genes are given only for firm matches. Part of the rows lack a size; the others show once, few, many or a class for expanded clones.

>TRBV5-4|TRBD1|-|TRBJ2-2
TGTGCCAGCAGCTTGACAGGGGGCTTCGGGGAGCTGTTTTTT
CASSLTGGFGELFF
>TRBV7-2|-|-|TRBJ2-1
TGTGCCAGCAGCTTAGCGGTGGGAATCTACAATGAGCAGTTCTTC
CASSLAVGIYNEQFF
>TRBV4-1|-|-|TRBJ2-7
TGCGCCAGCAGCCGCTCCAGGGTGGGAGGTGGGGAGCAGTACTTC
CASSRSRVGGGEQYF
>TRBV11-3|-|once|TRBJ2-5
TGTGCCAGCAGCTTGGGAAACAGCGCTGAGACCCAGTACTTC
CASSLGNSAETQYF
>TRBV7-9|-|-|TRBJ1-1
TGTGCCAGCAGCTCCTCGGCCATTGAAGCTTTCTTT
CASSSSAIEAFF
>TRBV30|TRBD2|-|TRBJ2-2
TGTGCCTGGAGTGTACCAAGCGGGGGCGGGACCGGGGAGCTGTTTTTT
CAWSVPSGGGTGELFF
>TRBV6-6|-|-|TRBJ1-1
TGTGCCAGCAGTTACTCATGGGGGAGGGACACTGAAGCTTTCTTT
CASSYSWGRDTEAFF
>TRBV27|TRBD2|-|TRBJ2-7
TGTGCCAGCAGTACCATTCCCCATCTAGCGGGAGGGTACGAGCAGTACTTC
CASSTIPHLAGGYEQYF
>TRBV11-2|-|-|TRBJ2-2
TGTGCCAGCAGCCTGCCGACTACCACCGGGGAGCTGTTTTTT
CASSLPTTTGELFF
>TRBV29-1|TRBD1|-|TRBJ1-1
TGCAGCGTTCGGGACAGCCACATGAACACTGAAGCTTTCTTT
CSVRDSHMNTEAFF
>TRBV2|-|-|TRBJ1-3
TGTGCCAGCAGTGACCCCGGGTCCTCCTTGGGTAACACCATATATTTT
CASSDPGSSLGNTIYF
>TRBV7-9|-|-|TRBJ1-1
TGTGCCAGCAGCTTAGCCCTCCCTACCAACACTGAAGCTTTCTTT
CASSLALPTNTEAFF
>TRBV7-8|-|few|TRBJ1-2
TGTGCCAGCAGCCAAACACCGGGAGCCGCGCGGGGCTATGGCTACACCTTC
CASSQTPGAARGYGYTF
>TRBV6-1|-|-|TRBJ2-7
TGTGCCAGCAGTGAAAGTCAGCGCCTCAACTACGAGCAGTACTTC
CASSESQRLNYEQYF
>TRBV9|TRBD1|-|TRBJ2-3
TGTGCCAGCAGCGTAGAAGGGGGCAGGGGTGATACGCAGTATTTT
CASSVEGGRGDTQYF
>TRBV4-1|-|-|TRBJ2-7
TGCGCCAGCAGCCAAGATATAGGGCGGCGAGCCTACGAGCAGTACTTC
CASSQDIGRRAYEQYF
>TRBV6-4|TRBD1|-|TRBJ2-1
TGTGCCAGCAGTACCTTCTTTGAGGGGGCGAACAATGAGCAGTTCTTC
CASSTFFEGANNEQFF
>TRBV2|-|once|TRBJ2-3
TGTGCCAGCAGTGAAGGTAGTCAGGGCACAGATACGCAGTATTTT
CASSEGSQGTDTQYF
>TRBV19|-|-|TRBJ2-2
TGTGCCAGTAGTGTTGTAATGGCGAACACCGGGGAGCTGTTTTTT
CASSVVMANTGELFF
>TRBV9|TRBD2|-|TRBJ2-2
TGTGCCAGCAGCGCCAGGACTAGCGGGAGTGTAAACACCGGGGAGCTGTTTTTT
CASSARTSGSVNTGELFF
>TRBV5-6|-|-|TRBJ1-5
TGTGCCAGCACCCATTGGGGGTCGAGCAATCAGCCCCAGCATTTT
CASTHWGSSNQPQHF
>TRBV30|-|once|TRBJ2-7
TGTGCCTGGAGTGTAAAGACAGTATCCCCCTACGAGCAGTACTTC
CAWSVKTVSPYEQYF
>TRBV2|-|-|TRBJ2-7
TGTGCCAGCATGTTGCTAGCCTACGAGCAGTACTTC
CASMLLAYEQYF
>TRBV5-6|TRBD1|once|TRBJ1-2
TGTGCCAGCAGCCCCCGACAGGGGCGGTATGGCTACACCTTC
CASSPRQGRYGYTF
>TRBV7-9|-|-|TRBJ1-2
TGTGCCAGCAGCGCCGTATCAGTCAGGGGCTATGGCTACACCTTC
CASSAVSVRGYGYTF
>TRBV7-6|TRBD2|-|TRBJ2-1
TGTGCCAGCAGCTCCGGGACTAGCGGTGAGCAGTTCTTC
CASSSGTSGEQFF
>TRBV25-1|-|once|TRBJ2-3
TGTGCCAGCAGTTCAGGGACAGATACGCAGTATTTT
CASSSGTDTQYF
>TRBV5-1|-|-|TRBJ2-7
TGCGCCAGCAGCTTGGCGGTCTCCACCTACGAGCAGTACTTC
CASSLAVSTYEQYF
>TRBV7-3|-|-|TRBJ2-2
TGTGCCAGCAGCTCTAACCGCGGCGGCCCGAACACCGGGGAGCTGTTTTTT
CASSSNRGGPNTGELFF
>TRBV15|-|-|TRBJ2-7
TGTGCCACCAGCAGTGGCACCCTGCCCCGCGAGCAGTACTTC
CATSSGTLPREQYF
>TRBV19|TRBD2|-|TRBJ2-1
TGTGCCAGTACCAGGACTAGCGGAAACAATGAGCAGTTCTTC
CASTRTSGNNEQFF
>TRBV7-6|-|-|TRBJ2-5
TGTGCCAGCAGCTTAGCGCTGGGGGGCCAAGAGACCCAGTACTTC
CASSLALGGQETQYF
>TRBV5-1|-|-|TRBJ2-7
TGCGCCAGCAGCTTCCGGGACAAGAGCTCCTACGAGCAGTACTTC
CASSFRDKSSYEQYF
>TRBV15|-|once|TRBJ1-6
TGTGCCACCAGCAGAGGCCCTCGGGCACCCCTCCACTTT
CATSRGPRAPLHF
>TRBV13|TRBD1|-|TRBJ2-3
TGTGCCAGCAGCTTAGGGGGACAGGGGGGTGCAGATACGCAGTATTTT
CASSLGGQGGADTQYF
>TRBV11-3|-|-|TRBJ1-1
TGTGCCAGCAGCTTTGAAGGGAACACTGAAGCTTTCTTT
CASSFEGNTEAFF
>TRBV6-4|TRBD1|-|TRBJ2-1
TGTGCCAGCAGTGGAGGGACAGGGGGCCGTGAGCAGTTCTTC
CASSGGTGGREQFF
>TRBV9|-|-|TRBJ2-7
TGTGCCAGCAGCGTCGGGACTCACCTTGAGGGCGAGCAGTACTTC
CASSVGTHLEGEQYF
>TRBV6-5|-|-|TRBJ2-3
TGTGCCAGCAGTTTTCTAGGTACAGATACGCAGTATTTT
CASSFLGTDTQYF